These T cell receptor beta chains were read from a single sample in a study of T-cell memory formation after mild COVID-19. TCRdb re-derived calls from the 5' RACE reads in MiXCR, one entry per CDR3 protein. The sample lists fewer than 140,000 distinct CDR3 sequences, 9.5% to 15% occurring once. The sequenced sample consisted of PBMCs or a T cell subset sorted from them (not recorded which). The receptors come from an adult woman who had mild COVID-19 (a few samples of this study predate the infection). Cell type and time point are not known. Each CDR3 is given with its conserved first and last residue. Fields, in order: V gene, clone size, J gene, D gene, CDR3 protein, CDR3 DNA. D genes are given only for firm matches. The listing skips clone size in some rows; elsewhere it reads once, few, many or a size class.

>TRBV5-1|-|TRBJ1-2|-
CASSLSGDRPYGYTF
TGCGCCAGCAGCTTAAGCGGTGACAGGCCCTATGGCTACACCTTC
>TRBV7-9|few|TRBJ2-7|-
CASSLAGNYYEQYF
TGTGCCAGCAGCTTAGCTGGGAACTACTACGAGCAGTACTTC
>TRBV7-9|few|TRBJ2-7|-
CASSYLAGEGVEQYF
TGTGCCAGCAGCTACCTCGCGGGCGAGGGAGTCGAGCAGTACTTC
>TRBV11-2|few|TRBJ2-7|TRBD2
CASSLDGLAASYEQYF
TGTGCCAGCAGCTTAGATGGCCTAGCGGCCTCCTACGAGCAGTACTTC
>TRBV7-9|-|TRBJ2-7|-
CASSSSLLENEQYF
TGTGCCAGCAGCTCAAGTCTTCTCGAAAACGAGCAGTACTTC
>TRBV20-1|few|TRBJ1-4|-
CSARDLTVNEKLFF
TGCAGTGCTAGAGATCTGACAGTCAATGAAAAACTGTTTTTT
>TRBV6-1|-|TRBJ1-5|-
CASSDPPLGSNQPQHF
TGTGCCAGCAGTGATCCACCTCTGGGTAGCAATCAGCCCCAGCATTTT
>TRBV7-8|few|TRBJ2-1|TRBD2
CASSFIGSGTSDEQFF
TGTGCCAGCAGCTTTATAGGGTCCGGGACTAGCGATGAGCAGTTCTTC
>TRBV27|few|TRBJ2-3|TRBD1
CASSQTQGAVWTDTQYF
TGTGCCAGCAGTCAGACACAGGGGGCAGTCTGGACAGATACGCAGTATTTT
>TRBV23-1|-|TRBJ2-7|-
CASSQQDQFYEQYF
TGCGCCAGCAGTCAACAGGACCAATTCTACGAGCAGTACTTC
>TRBV12-3/TRBV12-4|few|TRBJ2-7|-
CASSLGAGGYEQYF
TGTGCCAGCAGTTTAGGAGCGGGTGGTTACGAGCAGTACTTC
>TRBV14|-|TRBJ2-7|-
CASSSRRKGTYEQYF
TGTGCCAGCAGCTCGAGGCGTAAGGGGACCTACGAGCAGTACTTC
>TRBV7-3|few|TRBJ2-1|-
CASSHLASSYNEQFF
TGTGCCAGCAGTCACCTAGCGAGTTCCTACAATGAGCAGTTCTTC
>TRBV29-1|few|TRBJ2-3|TRBD2
CSVDPNRLAGEDTQYF
TGCAGCGTTGACCCGAACCGACTAGCGGGGGAAGATACGCAGTATTTT
>TRBV4-1|few|TRBJ1-1|-
CASSQDPVVAFF
TGCGCCAGCAGCCAAGATCCGGTGGTGGCTTTCTTT
>TRBV12-3/TRBV12-4|many|TRBJ2-7|TRBD1
CASSLGQGRYEQYF
TGTGCCAGCAGTTTGGGACAGGGGCGCTACGAGCAGTACTTC
>TRBV27|-|TRBJ2-2|TRBD2
CASSLEREDRSGELFF
TGTGCCAGCAGTTTGGAACGGGAGGATAGGTCCGGGGAGCTGTTTTTT
>TRBV23-1|-|TRBJ2-1|TRBD1
CASRSPRQGLLEQFF
TGCGCCAGCAGGTCACCCCGACAGGGGCTTCTTGAGCAGTTCTTC
>TRBV20-1|-|TRBJ2-7|TRBD2
CSARDEEWREPSSYEQYF
TGCAGTGCTAGAGATGAAGAATGGCGGGAGCCCTCCTCCTACGAGCAGTACTTC
>TRBV13|few|TRBJ2-5|-
CASSRPQGGRETQYF
TGTGCCAGCAGCCGCCCGCAGGGGGGGCGGGAGACCCAGTACTTC
>TRBV12-3/TRBV12-4|-|TRBJ1-5|TRBD1
CASTTGGRDQPQHF
TGTGCCAGCACCACAGGGGGAAGAGATCAGCCCCAGCATTTT
>TRBV7-3|few|TRBJ2-3|TRBD2
CASSFSGSSTDTQYF
TGTGCCAGCAGCTTTAGCGGGAGTAGCACAGATACGCAGTATTTT
>TRBV12-5|-|TRBJ1-2|-
CASGATDYGYTF
TGTGCTAGTGGTGCTACCGACTATGGCTACACCTTC
>TRBV14|-|TRBJ2-7|-
CASSQSPRGYEQYF
TGTGCCAGCAGCCAAAGCCCACGGGGGTACGAGCAGTACTTC
>TRBV12-3/TRBV12-4|-|TRBJ1-1|-
CASSWDPGGGTEAFF
TGTGCCAGCAGTTGGGACCCGGGGGGAGGCACTGAAGCTTTCTTT
>TRBV20-1|-|TRBJ2-3|TRBD1
CSAERQGLSWTDTQYF
TGCAGTGCTGAAAGACAGGGTCTGAGTTGGACAGATACGCAGTATTTT
>TRBV4-3|-|TRBJ2-5|-
CASSQEKGGAETQYF
TGCGCCAGCAGCCAAGAGAAAGGCGGGGCAGAGACCCAGTACTTC
>TRBV5-1|-|TRBJ2-5|TRBD1
CASSLTGQGTTQYF
TGCGCCAGCAGCCTGACGGGACAGGGGACCACCCAGTACTTC
>TRBV20-1|-|TRBJ1-1|-
CSGYAAPRVEWARGPNTEAFF
TGCAGTGGATATGCGGCGCCCAGGGTTGAGTGGGCGAGGGGACCAAACACTGAAGCTTTCTTT
>TRBV7-9|-|TRBJ2-3|TRBD2
CASSASGSLTDTQYF
TGTGCCAGCAGCGCGAGCGGGAGTCTCACAGATACGCAGTATTTT
>TRBV29-1|few|TRBJ1-1|-
CSVSGSLNTEAFF
TGCAGCGTCTCGGGGAGTCTGAACACTGAAGCTTTCTTT
>TRBV20-1|few|TRBJ1-6|-
CSARKGQLLSPLHF
TGCAGTGCTAGAAAGGGACAATTGCTCTCACCCCTCCACTTT
>TRBV4-1|few|TRBJ1-5|-
CASSQVVWGDGQPQHF
TGCGCCAGCAGCCAAGTGGTATGGGGGGATGGTCAGCCCCAGCATTTT
>TRBV20-1|many|TRBJ2-2|-
CSASPGQWDTGELFF
TGCAGTGCTAGCCCGGGACAATGGGACACCGGGGAGCTGTTTTTT
>TRBV4-2|few|TRBJ2-3|-
CASSQGGTRYNTQYF
TGTGCCAGCAGCCAAGGTGGAACCCGATACAATACGCAGTATTTT
>TRBV29-1|-|TRBJ1-1|-
CSVDGRTNTEAFF
TGCAGCGTTGATGGACGGACGAACACTGAAGCTTTCTTT
>TRBV18|-|TRBJ2-1|TRBD2
CASSPRGGVAYNDQFF
TGTGCCAGCTCACCACGGGGGGGAGTAGCCTACAATGATCAGTTCTTC
>TRBV7-9|-|TRBJ2-5|-
CASSRMGGAETQYF
TGTGCCAGCAGCCGAATGGGGGGCGCGGAGACCCAGTACTTC
>TRBV5-1|-|TRBJ2-3|-
CASSVSGTQLTDTQYF
TGCGCCAGCAGCGTCTCCGGGACTCAGCTTACAGATACGCAGTATTTT
>TRBV4-1|-|TRBJ2-4|-
CASSLTPGQLAKNIQYF
TGCGCCAGCAGCCTTACTCCGGGACAACTAGCCAAAAACATTCAGTACTTC
>TRBV20-1|-|TRBJ2-3|TRBD1
CSATTYRDSETKSTDTQYF
TGCAGTGCCACCACTTACCGGGACAGCGAGACGAAAAGCACCGATACGCAGTATTTT
>TRBV5-1|-|TRBJ2-7|-
CASSLAGGPLGEQYF
TGCGCCAGCAGCTTGGCGGGTGGACCCCTGGGCGAGCAGTACTTC
>TRBV4-2|few|TRBJ1-2|-
CASSQDGPRDYGYTF
TGTGCCAGCAGCCAAGATGGCCCCAGGGACTATGGCTACACCTTC
>TRBV15|few|TRBJ2-1|-
CATSIHGGTYNEQFF
TGTGCCACCAGCATTCACGGCGGTACCTACAATGAGCAGTTCTTC
>TRBV2|many|TRBJ1-2|-
CASSEWSGAMNYGYTF
TGTGCCAGCAGTGAATGGTCAGGGGCCATGAACTATGGCTACACCTTC
>TRBV3-1|-|TRBJ1-5|-
CASSQEPPMGNQPQHF
TGTGCCAGCAGCCAAGAACCCCCCATGGGCAATCAGCCCCAGCATTTT
>TRBV5-6|few|TRBJ2-7|-
CASSSGTLGPYEQYF
TGTGCCAGCAGCTCCGGGACACTGGGACCCTACGAGCAGTACTTC